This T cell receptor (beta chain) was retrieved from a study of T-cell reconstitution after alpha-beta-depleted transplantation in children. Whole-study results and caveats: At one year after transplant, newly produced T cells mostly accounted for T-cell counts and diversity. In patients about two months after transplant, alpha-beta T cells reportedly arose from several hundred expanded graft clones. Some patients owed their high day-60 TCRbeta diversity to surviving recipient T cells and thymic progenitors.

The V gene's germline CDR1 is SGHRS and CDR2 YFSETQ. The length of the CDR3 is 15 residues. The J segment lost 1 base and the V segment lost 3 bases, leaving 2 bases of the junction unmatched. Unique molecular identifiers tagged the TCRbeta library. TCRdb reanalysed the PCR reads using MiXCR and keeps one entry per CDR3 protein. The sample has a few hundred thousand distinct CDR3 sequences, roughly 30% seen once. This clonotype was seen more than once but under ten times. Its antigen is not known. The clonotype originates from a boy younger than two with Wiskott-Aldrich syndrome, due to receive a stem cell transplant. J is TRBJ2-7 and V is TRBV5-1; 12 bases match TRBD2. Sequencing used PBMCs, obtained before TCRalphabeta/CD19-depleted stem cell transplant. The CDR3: CASSWGTSGSYEQYF. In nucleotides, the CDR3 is TGCGCCAGCAGCTGGGGGACTAGCGGGTCCTACGAGCAGTACTTC.